Listed below are T cell receptor beta chains from one sample, sequenced in a study of breast tumors, draining lymph nodes, adjacent tissues. TCRdb reanalysed the multiplex PCR reads using MiXCR and keeps one entry per CDR3 protein. Of 270,000 or so distinct CDR3 sequences in the sample, 30% were seen once. The material sequenced was axillary lymph node tissue. The receptors shown here come from a female donor with breast cancer. Some clones in this sample may be carry-over from other donors' samples. The CDR3 runs from the conserved cysteine through the conserved F or W. A D gene is named only where the DNA matches it firmly. Size values are once, few and many counts, or a class for expanded clones, and some rows have none.

size | length | D | J | V | DNA | CDR3
NA | 14 | TRBD1 | TRBJ1-6 | TRBV27 | TGTGCCAGCACGCCGGGACAGGGGAATTCACCCCTCCACTTT | CASTPGQGNSPLHF
many | 13 | NA | TRBJ1-2 | TRBV2 | TGTGCCAGCAGTGACAGGGGTGTTGGTGGCTACACCTTC | CASSDRGVGGYTF
few | 14 | NA | TRBJ1-1 | TRBV4-1 | TGCGCCAGCAGGGGGTCTACCGCGAACACTGAAGCTTTCTTT | CASRGSTANTEAFF
NA | 17 | NA | TRBJ1-6 | TRBV10-3 | TGTGCCATCAGTGGGCGAAGACTAGCGGGAGAGGGTTCACCCCTCCACTTT | CAISGRRLAGEGSPLHF
many | 17 | NA | TRBJ2-6 | TRBV7-9 | TGTGCCAGCAGCTTAGTTTCCCCCATCTCTGGGGCCAACGTCCTGACTTTC | CASSLVSPISGANVLTF
NA | 15 | TRBD1 | TRBJ1-2 | TRBV15 | TGTGCCACCAGCAGAGATTATGGGGACAGCTATGGCTACACCTTC | CATSRDYGDSYGYTF
many | 14 | NA | TRBJ2-7 | TRBV11-2 | TGTGCCAGCAGCTGGGGACTCAGCTCCTACGAGCAGTACTTC | CASSWGLSSYEQYF
many | 15 | TRBD2 | TRBJ2-7 | TRBV20-1 | TGCAGTGCTAGAGATACGAGCGGGAGCGTCTACGAGCAGTACTTC | CSARDTSGSVYEQYF
NA | 12 | NA | TRBJ1-4 | TRBV2 | TGTGCCAGCGTTGACAGGAATGAAAAACTGTTTTTT | CASVDRNEKLFF
many | 19 | TRBD1 | TRBJ1-6 | TRBV6-2/TRBV6-3 | TGTGCCAGCAGAATGAGGACAGGCCGCTCGAGCTCCTATAATTCACCCCTCCACTTT | CASRMRTGRSSSYNSPLHF
NA | 14 | TRBD2 | TRBJ2-5 | TRBV12-5 | TGTGCTAGTGGTTTCGGGGGGGAACAAGAGACCCAGTACTTC | CASGFGGEQETQYF
many | 14 | NA | TRBJ1-5 | TRBV20-1 | TGCAGTGCCCCTGGACGGACAGAGGATCAGCCCCAGCATTTT | CSAPGRTEDQPQHF
many | 12 | NA | TRBJ2-1 | TRBV20-1 | TGCAGTGCGCGTAGGCCCTACAATGAGCAGTTCTTC | CSARRPYNEQFF
many | 14 | TRBD2 | TRBJ2-1 | TRBV2 | TGTGCCAGCAGTGAGACTAGCGGGAGCAATGAGCAGTTCTTC | CASSETSGSNEQFF
few | 20 | TRBD2 | TRBJ2-1 | TRBV19 | TGTGCCAGTAGTACTCCGACCCCGAGAAGCGGGAGGGCTAAAAACAATGAGCAGTTCTTC | CASSTPTPRSGRAKNNEQFF
NA | 12 | NA | TRBJ1-2 | TRBV29-1 | TGCAGCGTTGGGAAGACAGAATTTGGAAACACCTTC | CSVGKTEFGNTF
many | 15 | TRBD1 | TRBJ1-6 | TRBV7-3 | TGTGCCAGCAGCTTCTCGGGACAGGGTAATTCACCCCTCCACTTT | CASSFSGQGNSPLHF
many | 16 | TRBD2 | TRBJ2-3 | TRBV11-2 | TGTGCCAGCAGCTTATGGGGCGCGGGAGGGCCAGATACGCAGTATTTT | CASSLWGAGGPDTQYF
few | 17 | TRBD2 | TRBJ2-3 | TRBV6-2/TRBV6-3 | TGTGCCAGCAGTTACGTGGCTAGCGGGAGCCTCACAGATACGCAGTATTTT | CASSYVASGSLTDTQYF
many | 16 | NA | TRBJ1-2 | TRBV13 | TGTGCCAGCACGAATTCGGCCAATCTCCGGTTCTATGGCTACACCTTC | CASTNSANLRFYGYTF
few | 14 | NA | TRBJ1-5 | TRBV4-1 | TGCGCCAGCAGCAATACAGGGACGAATCAGCCCCAGCATTTT | CASSNTGTNQPQHF
many | 13 | TRBD2 | TRBJ2-5 | TRBV2 | TGTGCCAGCAGCTTAGCGGGAGCTGTGACCCAGTACTTC | CASSLAGAVTQYF
many | 15 | NA | TRBJ2-7 | TRBV24-1 | TGTGCCACCAGCTCTGACTCGAGGGGAATCTACGAGCAGTACTTC | CATSSDSRGIYEQYF
NA | 13 | NA | TRBJ1-1 | TRBV6-6 | TGTGCCAGCAGTTACTCGAGGCAGGAAGAAGCTTTCTTT | CASSYSRQEEAFF
many | 16 | TRBD2 | TRBJ2-3 | TRBV14 | TGTGCCAGCAGCCGGCTAGCGGAGGCTAGCACAGATACGCAGTATTTT | CASSRLAEASTDTQYF
many | 14 | NA | TRBJ2-3 | TRBV5-8 | TGTGCCAGCAGCTTGTGGACGAATTCTGGTACGCAGTATTTT | CASSLWTNSGTQYF
NA | 17 | NA | TRBJ1-6 | TRBV5-6 | TGTGCCAGCAGCTACCTGAGACAGACTCCGTATAATTCACCCCTCCACTTT | CASSYLRQTPYNSPLHF